This T cell receptor (beta chain) originates from a study of CD8 T cells in Susac syndrome. The length of the CDR3 is 14 residues. V dropped 7 bases and J dropped 3 bases, with 13 bases sitting between them. The V gene's germline CDR1 is SNHLY and CDR2 FYNNEI. An input of about 0.45 to 1 ug of RNA was subjected to reverse transcription using random hexamers. One entry per CDR3 protein, called by TCRdb with MiXCR from the immunoSEQ multiplex PCR reads. Of roughly 100,000 distinct CDR3 sequences detected, roughly 94% appear once; the ten largest clones hold over 0.3%. The V call is TRBV2, the J call TRBJ1-5; D perhaps matches TRBD1 (6 bases). Sequences were obtained from CD4+ T cells from PBMCs. The receptor's source is a human donor with Susac syndrome. In DNA form, the CDR3 reads TGTGCCAGCAACCGAGGGGGGACCAATCAGCCCCAGCATTTT. This translates into CASNRGGTNQPQHF.